This TCR beta chain emerged from a study of blood T cell repertoires in COVID-19. V lost 3 bases and J 1 base, leaving 16 bases between the germline ends. In germline, CDR1 is LNHDA, CDR2 SQIVND (reference sequence). CDR3 length: 16 residues. Clones were sequenced by immunoSEQ multiplex PCR, and TCRdb holds only the in-frame ones, with some missing. The table includes roughly 150,000 clones, approximately 80% detected once. The rearrangement links TRBV19 to TRBJ2-7; possible D gene TRBD2, 6 bases. The sequence was obtained from a man between 65 and 79 years old who had been exposed to COVID-19. Sample: PBMCs or T cells enriched from blood (not recorded which). The CDR3 loop reads CASSISPRGASYEQYF. CDR3 DNA sequence: TGTGCCAGTAGTATTTCCCCGCGCGGGGCTTCCTACGAGCAGTACTTC.